These 9 T cell receptor beta chains share one sample of origin, sequenced in a study of human T cells and chemical hapten exposure. As for time point: patch test 1, 2 weeks after DPC sensitization. As to treatment: therapeutic diphenylcyclopropenone sensitization with weekly scalp DPC. A single record per CDR3 protein comes from TCRdb applying MiXCR to the RACE reads. The sample carries around 380,000 distinct CDR3 sequences, about 4.4% recorded once. The specimen comprised whole blood, sampled in connection with sensitization to the hapten diphenylcyclopropenone (DPC). All receptors derive from a woman aged 50 to 60 with alopecia areata. Some clones in this sample may be carry-over from other donors' samples.

The sample holds many counts of this clonotype. The genes are TRBV7-2 and TRBJ1-2; 7 nucleotides agree with TRBD1. Germline lookup yields CDR1 SGHTA and CDR2 FQGNSA. The CDR3 is made up of 17 amino acids. V shed 6 bases and J 3 bases; nucleotides not matched to a gene: 16. CDR3 residues: CASRLRIPGQKHYGYTF. The CDR3 nucleotides are TGTGCCAGCAGGCTTAGGATCCCGGGACAGAAGCACTATGGCTACACCTTC. The variable domain in full, completed from reference TRBV7-2 and TRBJ1-2, reads GAGVSQSPSNKVTEKGKDVELRCDPISGHTALYWYRQSLGQGLEFLIYFQGNSAPDKSGLPSDRFSAERTGGSVSTLTIQRTQQEDSAVYLCASRLRIPGQKHYGYTFGSGTRLTVV.

This clonotype was detected a few times. At one boundary the junction diverges from the germline segment, which might be a read error. The V and J genes are TRBV28 and TRBJ1-4; D is unresolved. This CDR3 has 14 amino acids. Germline assignment: CDR1 MDHEN and CDR2 SYDVKM. The DNA of the CDR3 is TGTGCCAGCAGTCAAAGGGCCTTAAGGGAGACCATCCTTTTT. Its protein product is CASSQRALRETILF.

This clonotype occurred many times. The chain uses TRBV18 and TRBJ2-7, with 10 bases identical to TRBD1. This CDR3 spans 14 amino acids. CDR1 and CDR2 (germline): KGHSH, LQKENI. V lost 3 bases to trimming and J lost 6 bases; unmatched junction nucleotides: 5. Written as DNA, the CDR3 is TGTGCCAGCTCACCCCACGGGACAGGGGTCGAGCAGTACTTC. Protein product: CASSPHGTGVEQYF.

At least ten counts were recorded for this clonotype. The chain links TRBV12-3 or TRBV12-4 to TRBJ2-1; D gene ambiguous. V was cut by 3 bases and J by 5 bases, with 5 bases left in between. The CDR3 sequence is 12 residues long. CDR3 protein: CASSFGDNEQFF. CDR3 sequence (DNA): TGTGCCAGCAGTTTCGGAGACAATGAGCAGTTCTTC.

This clonotype was recorded a few times. The J gene is TRBJ2-1, the V gene TRBV24-1; D is possibly TRBD2 (5 bases). Germline CDR1 reads KGHDR; CDR2 reads SFDVKD. CDR3 length: 17 amino acids. Trimming pared 4 bases from V and 0 bases from J, leaving 15 bases between. In DNA form, the CDR3 reads TGTGCCACCAGTGAAGACTACGGGGTTAGCTCCTACAATGAGCAGTTCTTC. Translated, it gives CATSEDYGVSSYNEQFF.

This clonotype was observed at least ten times. The chain has TRBV7-2 and TRBJ2-1, with 9 bases fitting TRBD2. Germline lookup yields CDR1 SGHTA and CDR2 FQGNSA. The CDR3 is 16 residues long. V trimming: 2 bases; J trimming: 10 bases; junction bases outside the gene matches: 12. The CDR3 bases are TGTGCCAGCAGCTTAAGTCGGCTAGCGGGATGGGGCGAGCAGTTCTTC. This encodes CASSLSRLAGWGEQFF.

The V and J genes are TRBV28 and TRBJ1-6, with 8 bases identical to TRBD1. The CDR3 totals 17 residues. J was trimmed by 7 bases and V by 2 bases; bases with no gene match: 10. CDR1 is MDHEN and CDR2 is SYDVKM in the germline V gene. The CDR3 DNA reads as TGTGCCAGCAGTTTAAGGGCAGGGGGCATTCGGAATTCACCCCTCCACTTT. This codes for CASSLRAGGIRNSPLHF.

The table lists this clonotype with a few counts. The rearrangement links TRBV20-1 to TRBJ2-1; unclear D gene. Germline assignment: CDR1 DFQATT and CDR2 SNEGSKA (reference sequence). V was trimmed by 6 bases and J by 8 bases, leaving 26 bases between them. This CDR3 is built from 16 residues. The CDR3 loop is CSARVSIAGLIDEQFF. DNA for the CDR3: TGCAGTGCAAGGGTTAGTATAGCCGGATTGATCGATGAGCAGTTCTTC.

CDR3 bases: TGTGCCAGTAGTATGGGGAGCTCTGGGGCCAACGTCCTGACTTTC. Translated: CASSMGSSGANVLTF. The chain employs TRBV19 and TRBJ2-6; a possible D gene is TRBD2 (5 bases). This CDR3 contains 15 residues. Germline CDR1 and CDR2: LNHDA and SQIVND (reference sequence). V was shortened by 3 bases and J by 0 bases, with 6 bases between the two germline ends.